This is a list of T cell receptor beta chains from one sample in a study of blood T cells in healthy people across ages. TCRdb re-derived calls from the 5' RACE reads in MiXCR, one entry per CDR3 protein. The sample yields over a million distinct CDR3 sequences, roughly 64% seen once. Sequenced input: blood. These receptors all come from a man aged 18 to 29 in good health. The CDR3 runs from the conserved cysteine through the conserved F or W. The D gene is left open where the match is weak. A clone size is listed for some rows: how often the clone was seen (once, few, many), or a class if it is expanded.

d_call,j_call,v_call,clone_size,cdr3_aa,cdr3_nt
TRBD1,TRBJ2-2,TRBV7-2,NA,CASTRDRGAGELFF,TGTGCCAGCACCCGGGACAGGGGAGCCGGGGAGCTGTTTTTT
NA,TRBJ2-6,TRBV6-1,NA,CASSGPVTSTSRANVLTF,TGTGCCAGCAGTGGGCCGGTGACTTCTACGTCTCGGGCCAACGTCCTGACTTTC
TRBD2,TRBJ2-1,TRBV29-1,NA,CSVLRLGEDFGLGSYNEQFF,TGCAGCGTTTTGCGCCTTGGAGAGGACTTCGGACTAGGCTCCTACAATGAGCAGTTCTTC
NA,TRBJ1-5,TRBV6-2/TRBV6-3,NA,CASSSDSSGGFQPQHF,TGTGCCAGCAGTTCCGACTCATCGGGGGGCTTTCAGCCCCAGCATTTT
TRBD2,TRBJ2-1,TRBV11-3,few,CASSLTGTSGRANNEQFF,TGTGCCAGCAGCCTCACCGGGACTAGCGGGAGGGCCAACAATGAGCAGTTCTTC
NA,TRBJ2-1,TRBV25-1,NA,CASSGGPGVFF,TGTGCCAGCAGTGGTGGGCCGGGGGTGTTCTTC
TRBD2,TRBJ2-1,TRBV4-3,NA,CASSQDSVAGGRFF,TGCGCCAGCAGCCAAGATTCTGTAGCGGGGGGGCGGTTCTTC
NA,TRBJ2-3,TRBV5-4,NA,CASSYEGGGTDTQYF,TGTGCCAGCAGCTATGAGGGGGGGGGCACAGATACGCAGTATTTT
TRBD2,TRBJ2-7,TRBV4-2,few,CASSQVGLAGGEQYF,TGTGCCAGCAGCCAAGTTGGGCTAGCGGGGGGCGAGCAGTACTTC
TRBD1,TRBJ1-1,TRBV7-9,few,CASSLTGTGAEAFF,TGTGCCAGCAGCTTAACCGGGACAGGGGCTGAAGCTTTCTTT
NA,TRBJ1-4,TRBV4-3,few,CASSQDTATNEKLFF,TGCGCCAGCAGCCAAGATACCGCAACTAATGAAAAACTGTTTTTT
NA,TRBJ2-7,TRBV5-5,few,CASSFSDTGTYEQYF,TGTGCCAGCAGCTTTAGTGATACGGGAACCTACGAGCAGTACTTC
TRBD2,TRBJ2-3,TRBV25-1,few,CASSEALRGGESIDTQYF,TGTGCCAGCAGTGAAGCCCTTCGGGGGGGCGAGAGCATAGATACGCAGTATTTT
NA,TRBJ2-4,TRBV2,NA,CASREDRRWVQYF,TGTGCCAGCAGGGAGGACCGGCGTTGGGTTCAGTACTTC
TRBD1,TRBJ1-1,TRBV29-1,NA,CSLSSGTGELAFF,TGCAGCCTCTCTTCCGGGACAGGGGAGCTAGCTTTCTTT